This T cell receptor (beta chain) stems from a study of T cell responses to AZD1222 COVID-19 vaccine (dated by TCRdb to the early 2020s). Regarding the research as a whole: AZD1222 recipients given second doses at about 4 weeks or at about 12 weeks were pooled, since spike-specific TCR depth and breadth were not found to differ between the two schedules. TCR sequencing covered fewer than 250 trial participants: around 210 given two doses of AZD1222 and around 26 given two doses of MenACWY control vaccine. Trial participants were enrolled into age subgroups of 18-55, 56-69 and 70-plus years, which contained approximately 150, 28 and 58 TCR-sequenced participants, respectively. Summary of the overall study and its limitations: Most participants were white British and females outnumbered males, and the authors suggested that clonal diversity may have been underestimated. A significant rise in spike-specific TCR breadth and depth was observed after two AZD1222 doses relative to day 0 and relative to MenACWY recipients. Conclusions about previously exposed vaccinees were limited because only 6 or 7 AZD1222 recipients were SARS-CoV-2 seropositive at baseline. The 56-69-year group was small, and its depth increase did not reach significance, likely because of low power. The whole spike protein was spanned by vaccine-associated CD4 TCRs, and dominant responses were seen in regions 160-218 and 743-854. Reportedly, almost half of the unique spike-specific TCRs recognized epitopes lying outside the regions that are mutated in the B.1.351 and B.1.1.7 variants. Because no day 14 peak-response samples were available, the repertoires could be characterized only after the peak T cell response.

V ends up 4 bases short and J 4 bases short, with an unmatched junction base count of 8. Per the germline V gene, SGHVS is the CDR1 and FNYEAQ is the CDR2. Including the terminal cysteine and phenylalanine, the CDR3 comprises 17 residues. CDR3 DNA only is kept here, 51 bases in frame from base 1. A word on this clone: This receptor's antigen is unknown. Nothing much larger sits one base from this clone, and base qualities are not available.

Per the publication, the time point label means: baseline before first vaccination. The vaccinee samples were drawn from two UK trials, COV001 and COV002, one of which was a single-blind randomized controlled phase 2/3 trial testing AZD1222 (ChAdOx1 nCoV-19) in healthy adults. For TCRbeta chain sequencing, PBMC samples from trial participants were taken at day 0 and at day 28 after the second dose. The CDR3 regions of human TCRbeta chains were subjected to immunosequencing. In the authors' own workflow: Repertoire TCRs were checked for matches against a reference library of SARS-CoV-2-specific TCRs that had been generated using the MIRA antigen-specificity platform. Breadth was defined as the fraction of unique TCRs that were SARS-CoV-2-associated, and depth was defined as the fraction of total T cells that were SARS-CoV-2-associated. Each spike-specific TCR was assigned to its reactive spike region and to a CD4 or CD8 class using the MIRA data. Log10-transformed breadth and depth values were compared by one-way ANOVA with Sidak's multiple comparisons tests. TCRdb took over this immuneACCESS table, retaining in-frame rearrangements with V and J assigned. Such tables are incomplete; in checked studies, under half of the missing clones stem from an unresolved V gene, and the remainder is unexplained. V, J and clone size derive from that table, while D and trimming were established from the DNA sequence. In all, the sample holds about 96,000 clones, and almost 90% of those were seen once. Approximately 24% of the sample is held by the ten biggest clonotypes.

The chain was built from TRBV7-6 and TRBJ2-4; 12 central bases correspond to TRBD2. This clonotype was sampled from an adult in good health. Sequencing used peripheral blood, obtained on day 0 of AZD1222 vaccination. In nucleotides, the sequence is TGTGCCAGCAGCTCTCGGACTAGCGGGACAGCTAAAAACATTCAGTACTTC. It specifies CASSSRTSGTAKNIQYF.